Shown below are 30 T cell receptor beta chains from a single sample sequenced in a study of T cell responses to AZD1222 COVID-19 vaccine. The data were produced by immunoSEQ multiplex PCR, yet TCRdb's version contains in-frame clones alone and is incomplete. The sample has more than 95,000 clones; over 75% are singletons. The specimen comprised peripheral blood, sampled on day 0 of AZD1222 vaccination. The origin of the receptors is an adult in good health.

V and J are TRBV28 and TRBJ2-7, with 8 bases identical to TRBD2. The trim removed 3 bases at V and 1 base at J, leaving 2 bases unmatched. Germline values: CDR1 MDHEN, CDR2 SYDVKM. This CDR3 spans 14 amino acids. CDR3 sequence reads: CASSFPGGSYEQYF. In nucleotides, the CDR3 is TGTGCCAGCAGTTTCCCGGGAGGGTCCTACGAGCAGTACTTC.

The V and J genes are TRBV18 and TRBJ1-1; D gene unclear. The ends were cut back, 3 bases at V and 11 bases at J, with 10 bases in the middle. Per germline, CDR1 KGHSH and CDR2 LQKENI. The CDR3 contains 11 residues. The CDR3 spells CASSPDSQAFF. The CDR3 DNA reads TGTGCCAGCTCACCCGACTCACAGGCTTTCTTT. Full variable domain (rest looked up from reference TRBV18 and TRBJ1-1): NAGVMQNPRHLVRRRGQEARLRCSPMKGHSHVYWYRQLPEEGLKFMVYLQKENIIDESGMPKERFSAEFPKEGPSILRIQQVVRGDSAAYFCASSPDSQAFFGQGTRLTVV.

The rearrangement links TRBV14 to TRBJ1-2; a weak D match, TRBD1 (5 bases). CDR3 length: 15 residues. The germline V gene encodes CDR1 SGHDN and CDR2 FVKESK. The V end lost 4 bases, the J end lost 5 bases, and 17 bases lay between the germline ends. The CDR3 protein is CASSPWGILAYGYTF. CDR3 sequence (DNA): TGTGCCAGCAGCCCCTGGGGGATTCTAGCGTATGGCTACACCTTC. The complete variable domain, with remaining parts taken from reference TRBV14 and TRBJ1-2, reads EAGVTQFPSHSVIEKGQTVTLRCDPISGHDNLYWYRRVMGKEIKFLLHFVKESKQDESGMPNNRFLAERTGGTYSTLKVQPAELEDSGVYFCASSPWGILAYGYTFGSGTRLTVV.

The V call is TRBV19, the J call TRBJ2-6, with TRBD1 matching 8 bases. This CDR3 has 17 amino acids. After removal of 3 bases from V and 4 bases from J, the junction contained 8 bases not matched to a gene. CDR1 and CDR2 from the germline V gene are LNHDA and SQIVND (reference sequence). This CDR3 reads CASSIRQGAGGANVLTF. The CDR3 coding sequence is TGTGCCAGTAGTATTCGGCAGGGGGCGGGAGGGGCCAACGTCCTGACTTTC.

V gene TRBV27 combines with J gene TRBJ2-7; 7 bases are a match to TRBD1. J gave up 7 bases and V 8 bases, and 8 bases lay outside the gene matches. Germline lookup yields CDR1 MNHEY and CDR2 SMNVEV (reference sequence). This CDR3 spans 12 amino acids. The CDR3 loop is CASGTALREQYF. The CDR3 DNA is TGTGCCAGCGGGACAGCCCTTAGAGAGCAGTACTTC.

The chain has TRBV9 and TRBJ2-5; D is unclear. V was cut by 0 bases and J by 6 bases, with 0 bases left in between. CDR1 SGDLS and CDR2 YYNGEE come from the germline V gene. This CDR3 has 10 residues. CDR3 region: CASSVETQYF. Here the CDR3 DNA reads TGTGCCAGCAGCGTAGAGACCCAGTACTTC.

This clone has a handful of counts. The rearrangement links TRBV19 to TRBJ1-1; no firm D call. Looked up from germline, CDR1 is LNHDA and CDR2 is SQIVND (reference sequence). Trimming removed 1 base from V and 1 base from J, with 16 bases in between. The CDR3 sequence is 17 residues long. CDR3 in amino acids: CASSIATGRWENTEAFF. The CDR3 DNA reads as TGTGCCAGTAGTATAGCTACCGGAAGGTGGGAGAACACTGAAGCTTTCTTT.

DNA of the CDR3: TGCAGCGTTGAACCGAGGCGGACCGGGGAGCTGTTTTTT. This encodes CSVEPRRTGELFF. J is TRBJ2-2 and V is TRBV29-1; D unclear. Trimming shortened V by 2 bases and J by 5 bases, and 9 bases separated the two germline ends. Germline CDR1 reads SQVTM; CDR2 reads ANQGSEA. CDR3 size: 13 residues.

V gene TRBV7-2 combines with J gene TRBJ1-4, with D perhaps matching TRBD1 (5 bases). Germline CDR1 is SGHTA and CDR2 is FQGNSA. The CDR3 is 14 residues long. Trimming removed 4 bases from V and 8 bases from J, with 14 bases in between. CDR3: CASSWGREREKLFF. CDR3 sequence (DNA): TGTGCCAGCAGCTGGGGGAGGGAGAGGGAAAAACTGTTTTTT.

This clone showed up just once. The chain employs TRBV27 and TRBJ2-7; TRBD1 or TRBD2 may be the D gene (5 bases each). The V gene's germline CDR1 is MNHEY and CDR2 SMNVEV (reference sequence). The ends were cut back, 7 bases at V and 0 bases at J, with 16 bases in the middle. The CDR3 runs to 15 residues. CDR3 bases: TGTGCCAGCATCCCCTCCGGGACCTTCTCCTACGAGCAGTACTTC. Amino acid sequence: CASIPSGTFSYEQYF.

The chain links TRBV18 to TRBJ1-4; no definite D call. V was trimmed by 6 bases and J by 2 bases, leaving 10 bases between them. Germline V gives CDR1 KGHSH, CDR2 LQKENI. The CDR3 runs to 14 residues. CDR3 bases: TGTGCCAGCTCTTCCCTCGAGACTAATGAAAAACTGTTTTTT. Its protein is CASSSLETNEKLFF.

V usage is TRBV27 and J usage is TRBJ1-6; a possible D gene is TRBD1 (5 bases). The CDR3 sequence is 14 residues long. V was clipped by 3 bases and J by 7 bases, with 10 bases between them. The germline V gene encodes CDR1 MNHEY and CDR2 SMNVEV (reference sequence). The CDR3 reads CASSFKGRNSPLHF. The DNA of the CDR3 is TGTGCCAGCAGTTTTAAGGGGCGAAATTCACCCCTCCACTTT.

J is TRBJ1-1 and V is TRBV11-2; D possibly corresponds to TRBD1 (6 bases). CDR1 and CDR2 (germline): SGHAT, FQNNGV. The CDR3 is 13 amino acids. V lost 5 bases to trimming and J lost 6 bases, with 13 bases between them. The CDR3, as DNA: TGTGCCAGCAGCCAGGACAGAGGTGCTGAAGCTTTCTTT. Protein product: CASSQDRGAEAFF.

This clone was observed a single time. The V and J genes are TRBV7-8 and TRBJ1-2; D call uncertain. Per the germline V gene, CDR1 is SGHVS and CDR2 is FQNEAQ. V lost 0 bases and J 6 bases, leaving 8 bases between the germline ends. This CDR3 has 13 residues. The CDR3: CASSLAGSDGYTF. CDR3 bases: TGTGCCAGCAGCTTAGCGGGTTCTGATGGCTACACCTTC.

The rearrangement uses TRBV28 and TRBJ1-1; 8 bases agree with TRBD1. CDR1 and CDR2 from the germline V gene are MDHEN and SYDVKM. The J segment lost 6 bases and the V segment lost 6 bases, leaving 12 bases of the junction unmatched. The CDR3 covers 15 residues. CDR3 loop: CASSLPTGGSSEAFF. CDR3 in DNA: TGTGCCAGCAGCCTTCCTACAGGGGGAAGTTCTGAAGCTTTCTTT.

The V gene is TRBV4-3, the J gene TRBJ1-2, with 9 positions matching TRBD1. This CDR3 spans 17 amino acids. V lost 0 bases and J lost 0; bases outside the gene matches: 5. The V gene's germline CDR1 is LGHNA and CDR2 YSLEER. The CDR3 DNA reads as TGCGCCAGCAGCCAAGATCTGGGGACAGGGCCTAACTATGGCTACACCTTC. As protein: CASSQDLGTGPNYGYTF.

The chain uses TRBV30 and TRBJ1-5, with 8 positions matching TRBD1. The germline gives CDR1 GTSNPN, CDR2 SVGIG (reference sequence). After removal of 7 bases from V and 4 bases from J, the junction contained 9 bases not matched to a gene. The CDR3 has 14 residues. Here the CDR3 reads CASTSGTGNQPQHF. The CDR3, as DNA: TGTGCCTCTACCTCCGGGACAGGAAATCAGCCCCAGCATTTT.

The rearrangement uses TRBV5-6 and TRBJ2-4, with D maybe TRBD2 (5 bases). Germline V gene data show CDR1 as SGHDT and CDR2 as YYEEEE. The germline V and J ends were trimmed by 2 bases and 3 bases, with 21 bases remaining between them. The CDR3 runs 18 residues. The CDR3 protein is CASSFSSPPGVSKNIQYF. In DNA, the CDR3 is TGTGCCAGCAGCTTCTCTAGCCCTCCCGGAGTGAGCAAAAACATTCAGTACTTC. Supplemented by reference TRBV5-6 and TRBJ2-4, the full variable domain reads DAGVTQSPTHLIKTRGQQVTLRCSPKSGHDTVSWYQQALGQGPQFIFQYYEEEERQRGNFPDRFSGHQFPNYSSELNVNALLLGDSALYLCASSFSSPPGVSKNIQYFGAGTRLSVL.

The chain uses TRBV7-9 and TRBJ1-5; D is perhaps TRBD1 (5 bases). CDR1 and CDR2 from the germline V gene are SEHNR and FQNEAQ (reference sequence). V was cut by 5 bases and J by 3 bases, with 17 bases left in between. The CDR3 length is 16 residues. The CDR3 spells CASSPGSGTVNQPQHF. The CDR3 region has the DNA TGTGCCAGCAGCCCCGGTTCTGGGACGGTCAATCAGCCCCAGCATTTT.

This chain joins TRBV28 and TRBJ1-2; D not resolved. CDR1 and CDR2 from the germline V gene are MDHEN and SYDVKM. Trimming shortened V by 4 bases and J by 5 bases, and 17 bases separated the two germline ends. The length of the CDR3 is 15 residues. Here the CDR3 DNA reads TGTGCCAGCAGTTCCCAATCCCTTCTGGGGTATGGCTACACCTTC. Amino acid sequence: CASSSQSLLGYGYTF.

The chain links TRBV19 to TRBJ1-1, with TRBD1 identical over 7 bases. CDR3 length equals 15 residues. The germline V gene has CDR1 LNHDA and CDR2 SQIVND (reference sequence). V lost 8 bases and J lost 7; bases outside the gene matches: 16. The CDR3 region has the DNA TGTGCCAGTTCTGCCCAGGGTCAGGGGGGAGGTGAAGCTTTCTTT. Amino acid sequence: CASSAQGQGGGEAFF.

The CDR3 nucleotides are TGCGCCAGCAGGGCGGCGGGAGGGCCCGGCGATGAGCAGTTCTTC. It encodes CASRAAGGPGDEQFF. The chain joins TRBV10-2 to TRBJ2-1, with 9 bases aligning to TRBD2. V gave up 6 bases and J gave up 8 bases; unmatched junction bases: 11. From germline, CDR1 is WSHSY and CDR2 SAAADI. The CDR3 spans 15 residues.

The chain recombines TRBV10-3 with TRBJ1-2, with D unclear. Per the germline V gene, CDR1 is ENHRY and CDR2 is SYGVKD. CDR3 length: 13 amino acids. V dropped 2 bases and J dropped 2 bases, with 6 bases sitting between them. The CDR3 DNA reads TGTGCCATCAGTGAGGCCATAAACTATGGCTACACCTTC. Protein sequence: CAISEAINYGYTF.

J is TRBJ1-5 and V is TRBV6-5, with 7 bases aligning to TRBD1. V shed 5 bases and J 12 bases; nucleotides not matched to a gene: 4. This CDR3 spans 11 amino acids. CDR1 is MNHEY, CDR2 SVGAGI, per germline. DNA for the CDR3: TGTGCCAGCAGTAAGGGACAGAACCAGCATTTT. Translation gives CASSKGQNQHF.

V and J are TRBV19 and TRBJ1-1; tentatively, D is TRBD1 (6 bases). The V end was cut by 10 bases, the J end by 4 bases, with 19 bases between. Germline V gives CDR1 LNHDA, CDR2 SQIVND (reference sequence). The CDR3 runs 14 residues. CDR3 nucleotide sequence: TGTGCCACCTCCCATGGCACAGGGTTCACTGAAGCTTTCTTT. Its translation: CATSHGTGFTEAFF.

DNA for the CDR3: TGTGCCAGCATCGACACAATGAACACCGGGGAGCTGTTTTTT. Translation: CASIDTMNTGELFF. This chain joins TRBV6-6 and TRBJ2-2; unclear D gene. V lost 7 bases to trimming and J lost 1 base, with 10 bases between them. The germline CDR1 and CDR2 sequences are MNHNY and SVGAGI (reference sequence). The CDR3 spans 14 residues.

The chain is built from TRBV9 and TRBJ1-2, with D maybe TRBD1 (5 bases). V lost 1 base to trimming and J lost 8 bases, with 9 bases between them. Germline assignment: CDR1 SGDLS and CDR2 YYNGEE. This CDR3 has 12 amino acids. CDR3 DNA sequence: TGTGCCAGCAGCGTATATGAGGGGGGCTACACCTTC. It translates to CASSVYEGGYTF.

This clone has only one observation. The rearrangement joins TRBV30 to TRBJ2-5, with D unclear. There are 12 residues in the CDR3. Trimming took off 2 bases at V and 5 bases at J, with 9 bases between the two ends. The germline gives CDR1 GTSNPN, CDR2 SVGIG (reference sequence). CDR3 sequence reads: CAWSSSGETQYF. The CDR3 nucleotides are TGTGCCTGGAGTTCCTCCGGGGAGACCCAGTACTTC.

This clone came up once. The rearrangement joins TRBV6-5 to TRBJ2-7; the match to TRBD2 covers 10 bases. The germline V gene has CDR1 MNHEY and CDR2 SVGAGI. V lost 2 bases, J lost 5 bases, and 9 bases stayed unmatched. The CDR3 totals 16 residues. The CDR3 loop reads CASSYAGTSEVDEQYF. CDR3 sequence (DNA): TGTGCCAGCAGTTACGCCGGGACTAGCGAAGTCGACGAGCAGTACTTC.

The V gene is TRBV5-1, the J gene TRBJ1-2; 10 bases map to TRBD1. The CDR3 has 13 amino acids. Looked up from germline, CDR1 is SGHRS and CDR2 is YFSETQ. Germline trimming cut 5 bases from V and 5 bases from J; bases unmatched to any gene: 3. CDR3 sequence: CASRDRGIYGYTF. For the CDR3, the DNA is TGCGCCAGCAGGGACAGGGGGATATATGGCTACACCTTC.